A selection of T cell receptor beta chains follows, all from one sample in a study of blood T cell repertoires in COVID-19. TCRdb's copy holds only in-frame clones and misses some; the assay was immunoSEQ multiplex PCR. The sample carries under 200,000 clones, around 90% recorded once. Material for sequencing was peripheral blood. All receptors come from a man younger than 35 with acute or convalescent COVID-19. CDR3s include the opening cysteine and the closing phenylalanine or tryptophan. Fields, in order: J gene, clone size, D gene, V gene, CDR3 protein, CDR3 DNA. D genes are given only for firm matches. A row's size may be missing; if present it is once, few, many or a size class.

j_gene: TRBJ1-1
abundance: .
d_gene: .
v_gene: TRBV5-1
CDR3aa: CASSLDSEAFF
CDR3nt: TGCGCCAGCAGCTTGGATTCAGAAGCTTTCTTT

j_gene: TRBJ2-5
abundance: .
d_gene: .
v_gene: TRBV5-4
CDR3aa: CASSLAGVGETQYF
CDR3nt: TGTGCCAGCAGCTTGGCCGGAGTTGGCGAGACCCAGTACTTC

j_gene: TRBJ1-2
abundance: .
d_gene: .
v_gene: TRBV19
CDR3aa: CASRPPTGGYTF
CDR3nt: TGTGCCAGTAGGCCTCCGACGGGTGGCTACACCTTC

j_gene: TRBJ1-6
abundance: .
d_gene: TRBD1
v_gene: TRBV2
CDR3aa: CASGGQGIISPLHF
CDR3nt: TGTGCCAGCGGTGGACAGGGGATAATTTCACCCCTCCACTTT

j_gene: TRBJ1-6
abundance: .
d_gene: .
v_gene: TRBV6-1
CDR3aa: CASSEIEGGRNSPLHF
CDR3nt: TGTGCCAGCAGTGAAATAGAGGGAGGGAGAAATTCACCCCTCCACTTT

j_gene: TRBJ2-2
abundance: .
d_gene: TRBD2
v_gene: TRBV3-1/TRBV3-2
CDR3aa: CASSPLAGVNTGELFF
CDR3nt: TGTGCCAGCAGTCCATTAGCGGGAGTTAACACCGGGGAGCTGTTTTTT

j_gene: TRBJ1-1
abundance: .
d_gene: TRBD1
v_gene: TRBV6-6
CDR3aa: CASSYRTGDTEAFF
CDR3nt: TGTGCCAGCAGTTACCGGACAGGGGACACTGAAGCTTTCTTT

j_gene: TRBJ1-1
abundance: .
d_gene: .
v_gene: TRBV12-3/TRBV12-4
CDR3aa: CASKSLESTEAFF
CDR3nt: TGTGCCAGCAAGTCATTAGAGAGCACTGAAGCTTTCTTT

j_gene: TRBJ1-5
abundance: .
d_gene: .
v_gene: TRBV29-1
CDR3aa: CSVVGSGNQPQHF
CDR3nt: TGCAGCGTTGTTGGATCAGGAAATCAGCCCCAGCATTTT

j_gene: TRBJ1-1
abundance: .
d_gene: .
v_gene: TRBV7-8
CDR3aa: CASSSRDWGTEAFF
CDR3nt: TGTGCCAGCAGCTCTCGGGACTGGGGAACTGAAGCTTTCTTT

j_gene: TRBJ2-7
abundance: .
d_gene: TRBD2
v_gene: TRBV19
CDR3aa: CASSIAGGIYEQYF
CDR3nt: TGTGCCAGTAGTATAGCGGGAGGGATCTACGAGCAGTACTTC

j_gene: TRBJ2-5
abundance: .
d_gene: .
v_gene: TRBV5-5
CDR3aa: CASSLEGSRRETQYF
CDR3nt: TGTGCCAGCAGCTTGGAAGGCAGCCGGAGGGAGACCCAGTACTTC

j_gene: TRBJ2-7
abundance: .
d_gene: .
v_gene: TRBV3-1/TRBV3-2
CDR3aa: CASSQEMGPSYEQYF
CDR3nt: TGTGCCAGCAGCCAAGAGATGGGGCCCTCTTACGAGCAGTACTTC

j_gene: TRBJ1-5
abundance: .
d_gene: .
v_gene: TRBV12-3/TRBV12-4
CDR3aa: CASSPRNQPQHF
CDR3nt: TGTGCCAGCAGTCCTCGCAATCAGCCCCAGCATTTT

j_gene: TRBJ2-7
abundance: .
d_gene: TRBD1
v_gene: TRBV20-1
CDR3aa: CSASNTGGGSYEQYF
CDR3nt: TGCAGTGCTAGTAATACAGGGGGCGGCTCCTACGAGCAGTACTTC

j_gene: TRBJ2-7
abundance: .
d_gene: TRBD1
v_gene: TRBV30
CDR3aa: CAWFYPGQRSYEQYF
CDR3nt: TGTGCCTGGTTCTATCCGGGACAGCGATCCTACGAGCAGTACTTC

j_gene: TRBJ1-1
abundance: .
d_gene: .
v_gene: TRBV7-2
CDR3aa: CASSLIVRGPNTEAFF
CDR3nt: TGTGCCAGCAGCTTAATTGTCAGGGGACCCAACACTGAAGCTTTCTTT

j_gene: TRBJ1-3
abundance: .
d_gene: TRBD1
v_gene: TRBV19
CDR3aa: CASHRDREGNTIYF
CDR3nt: TGTGCCAGTCACCGGGACAGGGAGGGAAACACCATATATTTT

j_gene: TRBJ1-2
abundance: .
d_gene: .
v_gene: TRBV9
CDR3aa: CASSVAGTEAYGYTF
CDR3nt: TGTGCCAGCAGCGTAGCGGGTACGGAAGCTTATGGCTACACCTTC

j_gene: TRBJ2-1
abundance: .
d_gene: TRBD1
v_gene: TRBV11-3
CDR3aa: CASSRQGANEQFF
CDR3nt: TGTGCCAGCAGCCGGCAGGGGGCGAATGAGCAGTTCTTC

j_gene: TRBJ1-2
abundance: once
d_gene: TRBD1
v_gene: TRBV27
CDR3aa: CASSSPTGGMYGYTF
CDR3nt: TGTGCCAGCAGTTCACCGACAGGGGGGATGTATGGCTACACCTTC

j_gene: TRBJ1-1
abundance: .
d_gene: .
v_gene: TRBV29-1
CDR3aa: CSVENRGQNTEAFF
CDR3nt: TGCAGCGTTGAGAATAGGGGCCAGAACACTGAAGCTTTCTTT

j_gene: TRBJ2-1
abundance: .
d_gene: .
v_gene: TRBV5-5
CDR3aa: CASSLDPLDEQFF
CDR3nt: TGTGCCAGCAGCCTGGATCCCCTCGATGAGCAGTTCTTC

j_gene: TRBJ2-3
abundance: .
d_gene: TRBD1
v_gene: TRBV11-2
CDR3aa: CASSWTGDTDTQYF
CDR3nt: TGTGCCAGCAGCTGGACAGGGGACACAGATACGCAGTATTTT

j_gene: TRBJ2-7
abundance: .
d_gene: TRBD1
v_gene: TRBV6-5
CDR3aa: CASSLDRDYEQYF
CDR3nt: TGTGCCAGCAGTCTCGACAGGGACTACGAGCAGTACTTC

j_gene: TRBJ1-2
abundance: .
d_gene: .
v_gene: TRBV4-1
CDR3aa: CASSQDLERGNYGYTF
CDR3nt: TGCGCCAGCAGCCAAGATCTAGAAAGGGGCAACTATGGCTACACCTTC

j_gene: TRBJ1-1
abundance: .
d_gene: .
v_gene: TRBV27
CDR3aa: CASSFIPVMNTEAFF
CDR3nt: TGTGCCAGCAGTTTTATCCCGGTTATGAACACTGAAGCTTTCTTT

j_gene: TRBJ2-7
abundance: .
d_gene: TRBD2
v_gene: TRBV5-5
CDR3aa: CASEREGGYEQYF
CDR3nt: TGTGCCAGTGAGCGGGAGGGCGGGTACGAGCAGTACTTC

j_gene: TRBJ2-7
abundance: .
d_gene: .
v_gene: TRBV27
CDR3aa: CASSPRPSYEQYF
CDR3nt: TGTGCCAGCAGTCCTCGTCCCTCCTACGAGCAGTACTTC

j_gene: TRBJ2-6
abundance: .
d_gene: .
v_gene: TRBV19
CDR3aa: CASSSLTESGSGANVLTF
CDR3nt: TGTGCCAGTAGTTCTTTGACAGAGTCGGGCTCTGGGGCCAACGTCCTGACTTTC

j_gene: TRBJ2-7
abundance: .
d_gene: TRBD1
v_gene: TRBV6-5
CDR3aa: CASRRTGLSSYEQYF
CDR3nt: TGTGCCAGCAGAAGGACAGGCCTAAGTTCCTACGAGCAGTACTTC

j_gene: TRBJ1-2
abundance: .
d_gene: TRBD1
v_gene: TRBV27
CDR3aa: CASSLQFETGFNYGYTF
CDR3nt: TGTGCCAGCAGTTTACAGTTTGAGACAGGGTTCAACTATGGCTACACCTTC

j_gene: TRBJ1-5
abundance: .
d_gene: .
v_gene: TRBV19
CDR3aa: CASTLVGAGPFSNQPQHF
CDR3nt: TGTGCCAGTACCCTGGTAGGGGCAGGCCCGTTTAGCAATCAGCCCCAGCATTTT

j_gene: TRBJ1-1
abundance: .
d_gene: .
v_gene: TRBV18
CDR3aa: CASSPPDTFEAFF
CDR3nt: TGTGCCAGCTCACCACCCGACACGTTTGAAGCTTTCTTT

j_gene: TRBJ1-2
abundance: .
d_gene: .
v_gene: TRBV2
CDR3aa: CASKQSFYPEGDSRGYTF
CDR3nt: TGTGCCAGCAAACAATCCTTTTACCCAGAAGGGGACTCTCGGGGCTACACCTTC

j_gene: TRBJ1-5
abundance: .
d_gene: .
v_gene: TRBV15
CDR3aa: CATSRPQGNQPQHF
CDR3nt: TGTGCCACCAGTCGTCCCCAGGGCAATCAGCCCCAGCATTTT

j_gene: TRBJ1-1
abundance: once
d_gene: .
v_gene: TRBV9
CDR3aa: CASSVVALQGSTEAFF
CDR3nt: TGTGCCAGCAGCGTAGTTGCCCTACAGGGCTCGACTGAAGCTTTCTTT

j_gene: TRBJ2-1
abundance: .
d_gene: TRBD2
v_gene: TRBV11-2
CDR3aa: CASSLDGGSTDEQFF
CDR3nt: TGTGCCAGCAGCTTAGATGGCGGGAGTACAGATGAGCAGTTCTTC

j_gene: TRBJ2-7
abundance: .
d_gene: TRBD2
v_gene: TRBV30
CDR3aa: CAWRGASGVEQYF
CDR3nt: TGTGCCTGGAGAGGGGCTAGCGGCGTCGAGCAGTACTTC

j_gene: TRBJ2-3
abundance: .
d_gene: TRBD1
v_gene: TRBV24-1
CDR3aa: CATSDPGTGPTDTQYF
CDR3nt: TGTGCCACCAGTGACCCCGGGACAGGGCCGACAGATACGCAGTATTTT